This passage covers 10 T cell receptor beta chains from one sample sequenced in a study of T-cell memory formation after mild COVID-19. From the 5' RACE reads, TCRdb called clonotypes with MiXCR, one entry per CDR3 protein. This sample has more than 300,000 distinct CDR3 sequences, with 20% to 25% found just once. Sequencing was carried out using PBMCs or a T cell subset sorted from them (not recorded which). These receptors all come from a man younger than 35 who had mild COVID-19 (a few samples of this study predate the infection). Cell type and time point are not known.

This sequence joins TRBV19 and TRBJ2-5; weak D call: TRBD1 (7 bases). Germline V CDR1 and CDR2: LNHDA, SQIVND (reference sequence). CDR3 length equals 14 residues. V lost 5 bases and J 5 bases, leaving 15 bases between the germline ends. The DNA of the CDR3 is TGTGCCAGTAGTCCCAGGGACAGCGGGGAGACCCAGTACTTC. This sequence encodes CASSPRDSGETQYF.

The V and J genes are TRBV4-1 and TRBJ2-5; D remains ambiguous. The CDR3 covers 15 residues. Germline lookup yields CDR1 MGHRA and CDR2 YSYEKL. Trimming took 0 bases from V and 4 from J, leaving 12 bases between them. The DNA for the CDR3 is TGCGCCAGCAGCCAAGATCTCCCAGGAGCAGAGACCCAGTACTTC. Encoded protein: CASSQDLPGAETQYF.

The rearrangement links TRBV4-1 to TRBJ1-2, with TRBD1 as a possible D gene (5 bases). Trimming pared 3 bases from V and 7 bases from J, leaving 18 bases between. The germline V gene has CDR1 MGHRA and CDR2 YSYEKL. The CDR3 is made up of 15 amino acids. The CDR3 nucleotides read TGCGCCAGCAGCCACGGGGCAGGGCCCGTGGCTGGCTACACCTTC. It yields the protein CASSHGAGPVAGYTF.

This clonotype was observed at least ten times. The V gene is TRBV7-2, the J gene TRBJ2-3; no clear D gene. Germline CDR1 SGHTA, CDR2 FQGNSA. V was pared by 0 bases and J by 2 bases, with 6 bases between. The CDR3 is 14 residues long. Here the CDR3 reads CASSLAGPTDTQYF. CDR3 DNA: TGTGCCAGCAGCTTAGCCGGTCCCACAGATACGCAGTATTTT.

This clonotype was detected ten times or more. The junction does not match germline at one end; this may be a read error. The chain couples TRBV3-1 to TRBJ2-3; D uncertain. Germline V lookup: CDR1 LGHDT, CDR2 YNNKEL (reference sequence). This CDR3 is 11 amino acids long. The CDR3 bases are TGCGCCAGCAGCCAGGCAGATACGCAGTATTTT. Protein product: CASSQADTQYF.

The chain recombines TRBV7-2 with TRBJ1-2; D uncertain. The germline V gene encodes CDR1 SGHTA and CDR2 FQGNSA. V was shortened by 6 bases and J by 2 bases, with 13 bases between the two germline ends. The CDR3 has 14 residues. This chain's CDR3 is CASSYPGPNYGYTF. The CDR3 DNA reads as TGTGCCAGCAGTTATCCGGGCCCGAACTATGGCTACACCTTC.

The rearrangement uses TRBV10-1 and TRBJ2-7; D may be TRBD1 (7 bases). The CDR3 totals 17 residues. The V and J ends lost 4 bases and 2 bases respectively, with 21 bases between them. Germline V gene data show CDR1 as WNHNN and CDR2 as SYGVQD (reference sequence). The CDR3: CASSGSQETGTPYEQYF. CDR3 nucleotide sequence: TGCGCCAGCAGTGGATCGCAAGAGACAGGGACTCCCTACGAGCAGTACTTC.

This clonotype was observed a handful of times. This chain connects TRBV4-1 to TRBJ2-3; no clear D gene. Germline values: CDR1 MGHRA, CDR2 YSYEKL. The CDR3 is 16 residues long. The V end lost 0 bases, the J end lost 0 bases, and 10 bases lay between the germline ends. For the CDR3, the DNA is TGCGCCAGCAGCCAAGAGTCGGCACCTAGCACAGATACGCAGTATTTT. It encodes CASSQESAPSTDTQYF.

The chain couples TRBV7-9 to TRBJ1-1; TRBD1 is a possible D gene (5 bases). CDR1 is SEHNR and CDR2 is FQNEAQ in the germline V gene (reference sequence). The V gene lost 5 bases and the J gene lost 3 bases, with 13 bases spanning the gap. The CDR3 contains 14 residues. Written as DNA, the CDR3 is TGTGCCAGCAGCCCCGGGACCGGTGACACTGAAGCTTTCTTT. The encoded protein is CASSPGTGDTEAFF.

This clonotype came up a few times. The J gene is TRBJ1-1, the V gene TRBV5-1; tentatively, D is TRBD1 (5 bases). The V gene lost 0 bases and the J gene lost 7 bases, with 10 bases spanning the gap. The CDR3 has 13 amino acids. In germline, CDR1 is SGHRS, CDR2 YFSETQ. The CDR3 bases are TGCGCCAGCAGCTTGGGACGGGACTTTGAAGCTTTCTTT. Translating it yields CASSLGRDFEAFF.